A selection of T cell receptor beta chains follows, all from one sample in a study of cytomegalovirus exposure and HLA in healthy donors. Libraries were prepared by immunoSEQ multiplex PCR; TCRdb keeps only in-frame clonotypes and omits some of them. The sample has approximately 150,000 clones, about 75% seen once. Sequences were obtained from PBMCs. These receptors were taken from a man between 18 and 29 years old in good health and CMV-seropositive. Both conserved end residues are part of each CDR3. D genes are given only for firm matches. A clone size is listed for some rows: how often the clone was seen (once, few, many), or a class if it is expanded.

.,TRBV4-1,12,TRBD1,TRBJ1-2,TGCGCCAGCAGCCCGGACAGGGGGCTCTACACCTTC,CASSPDRGLYTF
.,TRBV2,14,.,TRBJ2-3,TGTGCCAGCAGTGAAGCGACTAGCACAGATACGCAGTATTTT,CASSEATSTDTQYF
.,TRBV5-4,15,.,TRBJ2-5,TGTGCCAGCAGCCGAGAGGGTCTCGGTGGGGAGACCCAGTACTTC,CASSREGLGGETQYF
once,TRBV9,13,.,TRBJ1-5,TGTGCCAGCAGTAAGACACCTAATCAGCCCCAGCATTTT,CASSKTPNQPQHF
few,TRBV6-5,15,.,TRBJ1-1,TGTGCCAGCAGTTACAACCAACAGGGGAACACTGAAGCTTTCTTT,CASSYNQQGNTEAFF
.,TRBV15,16,TRBD2,TRBJ2-1,TGTGCCACCAGCAGAGATAGGGCTAGCGGGGGTGATGAGCAGTTCTTC,CATSRDRASGGDEQFF
.,TRBV4-1,18,.,TRBJ2-6,TGCGCCAGCAGCCAAGAGGGCTTCCCCCCTTCTGGGGCCAACGTCCTGACTTTC,CASSQEGFPPSGANVLTF
.,TRBV19,14,.,TRBJ1-5,TGTGCCAGTAGTATGAGGTCTGGCAATCAGCCCCAGCATTTT,CASSMRSGNQPQHF
.,TRBV13,15,.,TRBJ1-2,TGTGCCAGCAGCTTAGGCCCGGGGATGGACTATGGCTACACCTTC,CASSLGPGMDYGYTF
.,TRBV15,12,.,TRBJ1-1,TGTGCCAGCGCCAACAGGAACACTGAAGCTTTCTTT,CASANRNTEAFF
few,TRBV7-2,15,TRBD2,TRBJ2-1,TGTGCCAGCAGCTTAGGAGGCGGGGGGTACAATGAGCAGTTCTTC,CASSLGGGGYNEQFF
few,TRBV2,15,TRBD1,TRBJ1-2,TGTGCCAGCAGTTCAACCGGGACAGGGTTGGATGGCTACACCTTC,CASSSTGTGLDGYTF
.,TRBV7-9,12,.,TRBJ1-1,TGTGCCAGCAGCAAAGCAAACACTGAAGCTTTCTTT,CASSKANTEAFF
.,TRBV6-1,14,.,TRBJ1-6,TGTGCCAGCAGTGGGTGGGGCGTGGGTTCACCCCTCCACTTT,CASSGWGVGSPLHF
.,TRBV10-3,12,.,TRBJ1-1,TGTGCCATCAGTGAGTCGAGAGCTGAAGCTTTCTTT,CAISESRAEAFF
.,TRBV11-2,16,.,TRBJ2-3,TGTGCCAGCAGCTTAGGAGCCAGCGGGACATATAATACGCAGTATTTT,CASSLGASGTYNTQYF
.,TRBV6-1,17,TRBD2,TRBJ2-5,TGTGCCAGCAGTGAAGGGGGGGTGCGGGGGGGACTGGAGACCCAGTACTTC,CASSEGGVRGGLETQYF
.,TRBV18,16,TRBD1,TRBJ1-5,TGTGCCAGCTCACCTTCGGCAGGGGACAGGGCCCAGCCCCAGCATTTT,CASSPSAGDRAQPQHF
.,TRBV10-3,14,.,TRBJ1-1,TGTGCCATCAGTGAGTCGACAGAAACTACTGAAGCTTTCTTT,CAISESTETTEAFF
.,TRBV18,14,.,TRBJ1-1,TGTGCCAGCTCGCCTGAACAGGGTTTCTCTGAAGCTTTCTTT,CASSPEQGFSEAFF
.,TRBV9,17,.,TRBJ2-6,TGTGCCAGCAGCCCGGCGGGGTATACCTCTGGGGCCAACGTCCTGACTTTC,CASSPAGYTSGANVLTF
.,TRBV19,13,.,TRBJ1-2,TGTGCCAGTAGTATAGCAGGCGTCTCTGGCTACACCTTC,CASSIAGVSGYTF
few,TRBV5-1,14,TRBD1,TRBJ1-6,TGCGCCAGCAGCAAAGACAGGGGGCTTTCACCCCTCCACTTT,CASSKDRGLSPLHF
.,TRBV5-1,14,.,TRBJ1-1,TGCGCCAGCAGCCTCCCTACAGGGACCACTGAAGCTTTCTTT,CASSLPTGTTEAFF
.,TRBV5-1,14,TRBD1,TRBJ1-1,TGCGCCAGCAGCTTCAGGGGGATGAACACTGAAGCTTTCTTT,CASSFRGMNTEAFF
.,TRBV9,14,.,TRBJ1-1,TGTGCCAGCAGCTCCGACAGTCGGGCCACTGAAGCTTTCTTT,CASSSDSRATEAFF
.,TRBV6-1,15,TRBD1,TRBJ1-4,TGTGCCAGCAGTGAAATGGGACAGCTGGATGAAAAACTGTTTTTT,CASSEMGQLDEKLFF
.,TRBV6-1,14,TRBD1,TRBJ1-4,TGTGCCAGCAAAAGGGACAGGGCAAGCGAAAAACTGTTTTTT,CASKRDRASEKLFF
.,TRBV7-9,12,.,TRBJ1-1,TGTGCCAGCAGCTTTGAAGGGGAGGGAGCTTTCTTT,CASSFEGEGAFF
.,TRBV2,15,.,TRBJ1-5,TGTGCCAGCAGCCGGGGGGGCAGCGGCAATCAGCCCCAGCATTTT,CASSRGGSGNQPQHF
once,TRBV29-1,13,TRBD1,TRBJ2-2,TGCAGCGTGGGACAGGCGAACACCGGGGAGCTGTTTTTT,CSVGQANTGELFF
few,TRBV7-2,15,.,TRBJ1-1,TGTGCCAGCAGCTTAGACGGGCAGGGAGGTACTGAAGCTTTCTTT,CASSLDGQGGTEAFF
few,TRBV7-2,17,.,TRBJ1-5,TGTGCCAGCAGCTTAGACAGGGAAAGCGGTAATGGTCTGCCCCAGCATTTT,CASSLDRESGNGLPQHF
.,TRBV15,15,.,TRBJ1-5,TGTGCCACCAGCGCCCGTACGGTAAATTATCAGCCCCAGCATTTT,CATSARTVNYQPQHF
.,TRBV19,13,TRBD1,TRBJ1-2,TGTGCCAGTAGTGCCGGGACAGGGGTTGGCTACACCTTC,CASSAGTGVGYTF
.,TRBV7-8,16,.,TRBJ1-4,TGTGCCAGCAGCTCATCGGGGACTACTATGAATGAAAAACTGTTTTTT,CASSSSGTTMNEKLFF
.,TRBV25-1,14,TRBD1,TRBJ2-1,TGTGCCAGCAGTGAAGGTGGGACAGGGGTATTACAGTTCTTC,CASSEGGTGVLQFF
.,TRBV7-9,17,TRBD2,TRBJ2-3,TGTGCCAGCAGCCCTGGACTAGCGGGGGATTGGTCGGATACGCAGTATTTT,CASSPGLAGDWSDTQYF
.,TRBV5-1,14,.,TRBJ1-1,TGCGCCAGCAGCTTGGGGGGGCAGAACACTGAAGCTTTCTTT,CASSLGGQNTEAFF
.,TRBV6-1,14,.,TRBJ1-2,TGTGCCAGCAGCGATTTACAGGTTAACTATGGCTACACCTTC,CASSDLQVNYGYTF
few,TRBV2,15,.,TRBJ2-5,TGTGCCAGCAGTGAATCATGGTCGAAGAGGGAGACCCAGTACTTC,CASSESWSKRETQYF
.,TRBV4-1,15,TRBD2,TRBJ2-5,TGCGCCAGCAGCCCTGGGAGGGGTTTCCAAGAGACCCAGTACTTC,CASSPGRGFQETQYF
.,TRBV5-6,16,TRBD1,TRBJ1-1,TGTGCCAGCAGCTTGGATACAGGGGGAGGGATTGCTGAAGCTTTCTTT,CASSLDTGGGIAEAFF
.,TRBV7-2,16,TRBD2,TRBJ2-3,TGTGCCAGCAGCTTCCGGGGGGGAATTAGCACAGATACGCAGTATTTT,CASSFRGGISTDTQYF
.,TRBV11-1,18,TRBD2,TRBJ2-3,TGTGCCAGCACCCCCGGGACTAGCGGGGGGGCCGGGACAGATACGCAGTATTTT,CASTPGTSGGAGTDTQYF
.,TRBV5-4,13,.,TRBJ2-3,TGTGCCGGCAGCTCGGACCAGGGAGGTACGCAGTATTTT,CAGSSDQGGTQYF
.,TRBV5-8,16,TRBD1,TRBJ2-5,TGTGCCATACCATCAGGGACAGGGGGTCGGCGAGAGACCCAGTACTTC,CAIPSGTGGRRETQYF
.,TRBV30,15,.,TRBJ1-4,TGTGCCTGGAGGGCCTTTTTCCGTGGTAATGAAAAACTGTTTTTT,CAWRAFFRGNEKLFF
.,TRBV9,16,TRBD1,TRBJ1-2,TGTGCCAGCAGCCCCTCGTGGGACAGGGGCTTCTATGGCTACACCTTC,CASSPSWDRGFYGYTF
.,TRBV29-1,13,TRBD1,TRBJ1-1,TGCAGCGCAGGGACAGGGTTGAACACTGAAGCTTTCTTT,CSAGTGLNTEAFF
.,TRBV5-1,12,TRBD1,TRBJ2-3,TGCGCCAGCAGCTTGGCGGACAGGGCGCAGTATTTT,CASSLADRAQYF
.,TRBV7-9,17,.,TRBJ1-3,TGTGCCAGCAGCTTAGCGGTTGGCAGGGTGTCTGGAAACACCATATATTTT,CASSLAVGRVSGNTIYF
.,TRBV6-1,11,.,TRBJ1-2,TGTGCCAGCTGGGGGGTCTTCGGCTACACCTTC,CASWGVFGYTF
.,TRBV2,13,.,TRBJ1-2,TGTGCCAGCATGACGACAGGATTGTATGGCTACACCTTC,CASMTTGLYGYTF
.,TRBV5-1,15,.,TRBJ2-5,TGCGCCAGCAGCTTGGTGGTCGGGTCCCAAGAGACCCAGTACTTC,CASSLVVGSQETQYF
.,TRBV4-2,13,TRBD1,TRBJ2-3,TGTGCCAGCAGCCCGGGACAGGGCAGTACGCAGTATTTT,CASSPGQGSTQYF
.,TRBV5-6,16,TRBD2,TRBJ2-1,TGTGCCAGCAGTCGTGGGACTAGTGTCTACTACAATGAGCAGTTCTTC,CASSRGTSVYYNEQFF
.,TRBV11-2,15,.,TRBJ1-2,TGTGCCAGCAGCTTACAGGGCCCCACCAACTATGGCTACACCTTC,CASSLQGPTNYGYTF
.,TRBV5-4,14,.,TRBJ2-4,TGTGCCAGCAGCTTGGGGCTAGCCAAAAACATTCAGTACTTC,CASSLGLAKNIQYF
.,TRBV13,17,TRBD2,TRBJ2-3,TGTGCCAGCAGCTTGGCGGGACTAGCGGGGCACACAGATACGCAGTATTTT,CASSLAGLAGHTDTQYF